These 22 T cell receptor beta chains were all obtained from the same sample, sequenced in a study of T cells in Graves' hyperthyroidism and ophthalmopathy. RNA transcripts yielded amplified TCR beta CDR3 regions. Initially, a first-round RT-PCR of the TCR CDR3 employed the HTBI primer set. One entry per CDR3 protein, called by TCRdb with MiXCR from the multiplex PCR reads. The sample has roughly 840,000 distinct CDR3 sequences; 35% to 45% are singletons. Sequenced material: blood. These receptors were obtained from a man in his late teens or twenties with Graves' hyperthyroidism.

This clonotype was found a few times. The V call is TRBV7-8, the J call TRBJ2-5, with 9 bases lining up with TRBD1. This CDR3 contains 16 residues. Losses at the gene ends were 5 bases for V and 1 base for J; bases not matched to a gene: 8. The germline V gene has CDR1 SGHVS and CDR2 FQNEAQ. CDR3 DNA: TGTGCCAGCAGCCCTGGACAGGGACAGGGCCAAGAGACCCAGTACTTC. Translating it yields CASSPGQGQGQETQYF.

The rearrangement uses TRBV3-1 and TRBJ1-1, with D possibly being TRBD1 (6 bases). The CDR3 sequence is 14 residues long. Trimming removed 0 bases from V and 5 bases from J, with 10 bases in between. Germline V CDR1 and CDR2: LGHDT, YNNKEL (reference sequence). The CDR3 loop reads CASSQELGGTEAFF. In DNA, the CDR3 is TGTGCCAGCAGCCAAGAATTAGGGGGTACTGAAGCTTTCTTT. The full variable domain, completed using reference TRBV3-1 and TRBJ1-1, is DTAVSQTPKYLVTQMGNDKSIKCEQNLGHDTMYWYKQDSKKFLKIMFSYNNKELIINETVPNRFSPKSPDKAHLNLHINSLELGDSAVYFCASSQELGGTEAFFGQGTRLTVV.

About this clonotype: This may come from a read error, since a much larger clone is one base off. The chain joins TRBV25-1 to TRBJ2-7, with 7 bases fitting TRBD2. The CDR3 contains 15 residues. With 5 bases clipped from V and 3 bases from J, the junction kept 10 bases outside the gene matches. Per the germline V gene, CDR1 is MGHDK and CDR2 is SYGVNS. The DNA for the CDR3 is TGTGCCAGCAGTCCCCAGGGCGGGGGAGTCTACGAGCAGTACTTC. Amino acids: CASSPQGGGVYEQYF.

The genes are TRBV6-5 and TRBJ1-2, with 7 positions matching TRBD1. V dropped 0 bases and J dropped 8; count of bases not matched to a gene: 6. There are 14 residues in the CDR3. The germline V gene has CDR1 MNHEY and CDR2 SVGAGI. The CDR3 region is CASSYSGQGEGYTF. DNA for the CDR3: TGTGCCAGCAGTTACTCGGGGCAGGGGGAAGGCTACACCTTC.

Note on this clonotype: The junction differs from germline at one of its ends, possibly a read error. This chain joins TRBV20-1 and TRBJ2-7; no clear D gene. Germline V gives CDR1 DFQATT, CDR2 SNEGSKA (reference sequence). The CDR3 spans 11 residues. The CDR3 sequence is CSAASSYERYF. DNA of the CDR3: TGCAGTGCTGCATCGTCCTACGAGCGGTACTTC.

The chain uses TRBV2 and TRBJ2-5; TRBD2 is a possible D gene (6 bases). The CDR3 sequence is 17 residues long. Trimming stripped 3 bases from V and 9 bases from J, with 26 bases between. Per germline, CDR1 SNHLY and CDR2 FYNNEI. The CDR3 DNA follows: TGTGCCAGCAGTGAGGGACTGTCCAGGGAAGAGGATCAGCCCCAGTACTTC. As protein: CASSEGLSREEDQPQYF.

This sequence joins TRBV2 and TRBJ2-7; D not resolved. The CDR3 spans 20 residues. Trimming cost V 5 bases and J 0 bases, with 29 bases left between them. CDR1 and CDR2 (germline): SNHLY, FYNNEI. CDR3 DNA sequence: TGTGCCAGCAGTTACTCGGCCCCTCCAGTCGACGGCGGCCACTCCTACGAGCAGTACTTC. Translating gives CASSYSAPPVDGGHSYEQYF.

This clonotype came up a few times. This sequence joins TRBV20-1 and TRBJ2-7; D remains ambiguous. CDR1 is DFQATT, CDR2 SNEGSKA, per germline (reference sequence). With 3 bases removed from V and 4 bases from J, the gap between germline ends came to 10 bases. The CDR3 runs 12 residues. The CDR3 sequence is CSASVGGYEQYF. The CDR3 DNA reads TGCAGTGCTAGCGTAGGCGGTTACGAGCAGTACTTC.

V and J are TRBV30 and TRBJ2-7, with D unclear. Trimming stripped 0 bases from V and 1 base from J, with 7 bases between. Germline V gene data show CDR1 as GTSNPN and CDR2 as SVGIG (reference sequence). The CDR3 length is 13 residues. The CDR3 is CAWSVPVSYEQYF. The CDR3 nucleotides are TGTGCCTGGAGTGTACCCGTTTCCTACGAGCAGTACTTC. Using reference TRBV30 and TRBJ2-7 for the parts outside the CDR3, the full variable domain is SQTIHQWPATLVQPVGSPLSLECTVEGTSNPNLYWYRQAAGRGLQLLFYSVGIGQISSEVPQNLSASRPQDRQFILSSKKLLLSDSGFYLCAWSVPVSYEQYFGPGTRLTVT.

In its sample, this clonotype was seen a few times. The chain combines TRBV5-1 with TRBJ1-1; a possible D gene is TRBD1 (5 bases). CDR1 SGHRS and CDR2 YFSETQ come from the germline V gene. Between the trimmed V and J ends, which lost 4 bases and 1 base, there was a span of 17 bases. The CDR3 extends over 16 amino acids. The CDR3 sequence: CASSGAPGLKNTEAFF. The DNA for the CDR3 is TGCGCCAGCAGCGGCGCCCCAGGGCTAAAGAACACTGAAGCTTTCTTT.

The V call is TRBV7-9, the J call TRBJ2-7; 9 bases line up with TRBD1. J was trimmed by 3 bases and V by 5 bases; bases with no gene match: 11. The CDR3 is 16 residues long. Looked up from germline, CDR1 is SEHNR and CDR2 is FQNEAQ (reference sequence). CDR3 loop: CASSQDQGTGYYEQYF. Here the CDR3 DNA reads TGTGCCAGCAGCCAAGATCAAGGGACAGGGTACTACGAGCAGTACTTC.

This clonotype was recorded a few times. The chain employs TRBV19 and TRBJ1-2; D is unclear. Trimming stripped 5 bases from V and 8 bases from J, with 9 bases between. This CDR3 spans 11 amino acids. Germline CDR1 and CDR2: LNHDA and SQIVND (reference sequence). CDR3: CASSPGFGYTF. Written as DNA, the CDR3 is TGTGCCAGTAGTCCGGGGTTCGGCTACACCTTC. The complete variable domain, with remaining parts taken from reference TRBV19 and TRBJ1-2, reads DGGITQSPKYLFRKEGQNVTLSCEQNLNHDAMYWYRQDPGQGLRLIYYSQIVNDFQKGDIAEGYSVSREKKESFPLTVTSAQKNPTAFYLCASSPGFGYTFGSGTRLTVV.

This clonotype was detected only a few times. V usage is TRBV29-1 and J usage is TRBJ1-1; D remains ambiguous. Germline V gene lookup returns CDR1 SQVTM and CDR2 ANQGSEA. Between the trimmed V and J ends, which lost 8 bases and 1 base, there was a span of 14 bases. CDR3 length equals 13 residues. The CDR3 region has the DNA TGCAGCTTAGTCGGCACGGGGAACACTGAAGCTTTCTTT. Its protein product is CSLVGTGNTEAFF.

As regards this clonotype: A read error may explain this, as a much larger clone is one base away. J is TRBJ1-1 and V is TRBV10-3, with D possibly matching TRBD1 (6 bases). The CDR3 contains 15 residues. CDR1 is ENHRY, CDR2 SYGVKD, per germline. The V end lost 10 bases, the J end lost 4 bases, and 22 bases lay between the germline ends. For the CDR3, the DNA is TGTGCCACCCTACCCCAAACGGCCAGGGGCACTGAAGCTTTCTTT. This gives the protein CATLPQTARGTEAFF.

This clonotype was picked up a small number of times. At one boundary the junction diverges from the germline segment, which might be a read error. The chain combines TRBV6-5 with TRBJ2-5; D gene uncertain. Per the germline V gene, CDR1 is MNHEY and CDR2 is SVGAGI. The CDR3 spans 10 residues. The DNA for the CDR3 is TGCGGACCCCTTGAGGAGACCCAGTACTTC. As protein: CGPLEETQYF.

A few counts support this clonotype. This chain uses TRBV9 with TRBJ2-2; D not certain. The CDR3 is made up of 15 amino acids. V was shortened by 0 bases and J by 6 bases, with 12 bases between the two germline ends. Germline loops: CDR1 SGDLS, CDR2 YYNGEE. The CDR3 DNA reads as TGTGCCAGCAGCGTAGGGGGAATTGGCGCCGGGGAGCTGTTTTTT. Its protein product is CASSVGGIGAGELFF.

V is TRBV2 and J is TRBJ2-5; TRBD2 matches 9 bases. The CDR3 loop spans 15 amino acids. V shed 8 bases and J 7 bases; nucleotides not matched to a gene: 14. Germline assignment: CDR1 SNHLY and CDR2 FYNNEI. CDR3 nucleotide sequence: TGTGCCAGCTCCCCCAGGGCTAGCGGGGTACGGACCCAGTACTTC. Translating it yields CASSPRASGVRTQYF.

This clonotype occurred once. A much larger clone lies one base from this, so it may be a read error. The rearrangement links TRBV5-1 to TRBJ2-7, with TRBD1 matching 12 bases. In germline, CDR1 is SGHRS, CDR2 YFSETQ. The CDR3 has 14 residues. The CDR3 DNA is TGCGCCGGCAGCTTGGGACAGGGGGCGAGGGAGCAGTACTTC. Translation gives CAGSLGQGAREQYF.

The table lists this clonotype with many counts. Here the CDR3 DNA reads TGCAGCGTTGCGGGTCTCCCCAGGAACACTGAAGCTTTCTTT. Translated, it gives CSVAGLPRNTEAFF. J is TRBJ1-1 and V is TRBV29-1; D remains unclear. CDR3 length equals 14 residues. Germline CDR1 and CDR2: SQVTM and ANQGSEA. The ends were cut back, 4 bases at V and 1 base at J, with 13 bases in the middle.

Notes on this clonotype: The germline gene is not matched at one end of the junction; a read error may be the cause. This chain joins TRBV10-3 and TRBJ1-2; D ambiguous. The CDR3 consists of 13 residues. Looked up from germline, CDR1 is ENHRY and CDR2 is SYGVKD. This chain's CDR3 is CATSVEPHYGYTF. The CDR3 region has the DNA TGTGCCACCAGTGTGGAGCCTCACTATGGCTATACCTTC.

As for this clonotype: The CDR3 does not end in the conserved phenylalanine or tryptophan, so this is likely a read error. V usage is TRBV9 and J usage is TRBJ2-5; D uncertain. The V gene's germline CDR1 is SGDLS and CDR2 YYNGEE. The CDR3 is 13 residues long. CDR3 coding DNA: TGTGCCAGCGGCGTAGTCCTGGGGGAGACCCAGTACCTC. This translates into CASGVVLGETQYL.

With regard to this clonotype: One end of the junction does not line up with germline, which may come from a read error. The V gene is TRBV7-2, the J gene TRBJ1-3; 7 bases map to TRBD1. The CDR3 totals 15 residues. Germline V lookup: CDR1 SGHTA, CDR2 FQGNSA. CDR3 sequence: CASRPTGDAGNTTYF. CDR3 coding DNA: TGTGCCAGCAGACCTACAGGGGACGCTGGAAACACCACATATTTT.